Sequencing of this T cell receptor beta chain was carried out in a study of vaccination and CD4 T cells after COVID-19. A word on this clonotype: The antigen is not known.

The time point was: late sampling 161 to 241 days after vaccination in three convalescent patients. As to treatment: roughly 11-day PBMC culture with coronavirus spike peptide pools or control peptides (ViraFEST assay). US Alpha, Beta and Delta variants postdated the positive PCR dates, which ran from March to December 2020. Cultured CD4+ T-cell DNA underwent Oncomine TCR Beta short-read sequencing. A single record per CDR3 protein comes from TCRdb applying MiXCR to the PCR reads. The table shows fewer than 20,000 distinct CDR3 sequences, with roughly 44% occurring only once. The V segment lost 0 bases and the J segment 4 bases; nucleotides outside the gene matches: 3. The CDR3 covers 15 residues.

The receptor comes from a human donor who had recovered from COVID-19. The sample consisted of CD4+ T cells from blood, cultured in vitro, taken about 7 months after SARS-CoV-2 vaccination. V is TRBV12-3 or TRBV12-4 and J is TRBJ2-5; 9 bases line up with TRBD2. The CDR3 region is CASSLALAGAETQYF. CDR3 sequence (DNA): TGTGCCAGCAGTTTAGCGTTAGCGGGAGCAGAGACCCAGTACTTC.